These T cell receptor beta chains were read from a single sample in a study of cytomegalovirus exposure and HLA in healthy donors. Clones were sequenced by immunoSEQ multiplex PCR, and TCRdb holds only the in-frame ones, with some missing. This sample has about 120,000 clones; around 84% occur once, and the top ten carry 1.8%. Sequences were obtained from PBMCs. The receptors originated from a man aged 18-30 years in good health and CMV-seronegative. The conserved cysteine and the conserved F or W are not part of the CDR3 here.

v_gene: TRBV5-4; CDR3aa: ASSLGDRAYGYT
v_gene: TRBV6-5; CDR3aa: ASSAQQGGLYEQY
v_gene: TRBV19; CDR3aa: ASSIRQGFMGNREAF
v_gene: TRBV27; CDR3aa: ASSLSTGSMHTIY
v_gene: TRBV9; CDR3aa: ASSPLQGTNYGYT
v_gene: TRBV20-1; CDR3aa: SARTGNGYT
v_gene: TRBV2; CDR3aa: ASSDRGQGYGYT
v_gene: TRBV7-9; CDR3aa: ASSASRGGAYEQY
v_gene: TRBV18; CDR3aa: ASSPREGREPQH
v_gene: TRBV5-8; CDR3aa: ASSPRTLVGELF
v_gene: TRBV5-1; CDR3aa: ASSLDSRTGGYT
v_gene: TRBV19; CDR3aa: ASSIAGSYGYT
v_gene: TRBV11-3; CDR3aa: ASSLDGTGLNTEAF
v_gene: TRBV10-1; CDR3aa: ASSDQKGTGYNEQF
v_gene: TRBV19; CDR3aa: ASSIAGGANVLT
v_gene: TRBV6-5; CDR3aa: ASSPREANYGYT
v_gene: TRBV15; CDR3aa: AIPTNYRVGSGELF
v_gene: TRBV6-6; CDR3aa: ASSRDGGGRTGELF
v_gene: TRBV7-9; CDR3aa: ASSLLSRGPYNEQF
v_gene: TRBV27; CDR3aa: ASSWGQTGPRH
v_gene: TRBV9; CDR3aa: ASSSLDRGYT